The rows below give T cell receptor beta chains drawn from one sample of a study of T cells in Graves' hyperthyroidism and ophthalmopathy. TCRdb reprocessed the multiplex PCR reads with MiXCR, giving one entry per CDR3 protein. Of approximately 740,000 distinct CDR3 sequences listed, 14% were seen once; the top ten hold roughly a tenth. What was sequenced was blood. The origin of the receptors is a woman under 30 with Graves' hyperthyroidism. The CDR3 runs from the conserved cysteine through the conserved F or W. The D gene is left open where the match is weak. Size tells how often a clone was seen (once, few, many) or the class of an expanded clone, and some rows leave it out.

v_call,clone_size,d_call,j_call,cdr3_nt,cdr3_aa
TRBV5-4,once,.,TRBJ2-3,TGTGCCAGCAGCTTGGTACAGGGATCGGATACGCAGTATTTT,CASSLVQGSDTQYF
TRBV6-1,many,.,TRBJ2-7,TGTGCCAGCAGCACTCCTCCGGGACACCTCTACGAGCAGTACTTC,CASSTPPGHLYEQYF
TRBV24-1,.,.,TRBJ2-3,TGTGCCACCAGTGGGGGGGCGCCCCTACTGGGCACAGATACGCAGTATTTT,CATSGGAPLLGTDTQYF
TRBV20-1,few,.,TRBJ2-2,TGCAGTGCTAGAAAGGGACTTTTGAACACCGGGGAGCTGTTTTTT,CSARKGLLNTGELFF
TRBV6-2/TRBV6-3,many,TRBD2,TRBJ2-3,TGTGCCAGCAGCCTCGCACTAGCGACAGATACGCAGTATTTT,CASSLALATDTQYF
TRBV20-1,many,TRBD2,TRBJ2-3,TGCAGTGCCTCCCTAGCGGATAATACGCAGTATTTT,CSASLADNTQYF
TRBV6-2/TRBV6-3,.,.,TRBJ2-5,TGTGCCAGCGCCCGGATAATTGACTACCAAGAGACCCAGTACTTC,CASARIIDYQETQYF
TRBV9,few,TRBD1,TRBJ1-2,TGTGCCAGCAGCCCCCGGGACAGGGTTCCGGCGGCTGGCTACACCTTC,CASSPRDRVPAAGYTF
TRBV18,many,TRBD1,TRBJ2-3,TGTGCCAGCTCACCAGGGCCCCGACAGGGCGCAGATACGCAGTATTTT,CASSPGPRQGADTQYF
TRBV6-1,many,TRBD2,TRBJ2-1,TGTGCCAGCAGAGGCAGCGGGACCTACAATGAGCAGTTCTTC,CASRGSGTYNEQFF
TRBV7-3,.,TRBD1,TRBJ1-1,TGTGCCAGCAGCGGGGGCAGGGGGTATGGAGGTGGCACTGAAGCTTTCTTT,CASSGGRGYGGGTEAFF
TRBV19,few,TRBD2,TRBJ2-5,TGTGCCAGTAGTATAGGGCCCGGGACTAGCGGGAGCTACCAAGAGACCCAGTACTTC,CASSIGPGTSGSYQETQYF
TRBV4-3,many,.,TRBJ2-5,TGCGCCAGCAGCCAAGAACTGGGACAAGAGACCCAGTACTTC,CASSQELGQETQYF
TRBV20-1,few,TRBD2,TRBJ2-3,TGCAGTGCTTCCTCGACTAGCGGGAGTCGGAGCACAGATACGCAGTATTTT,CSASSTSGSRSTDTQYF
TRBV18,.,.,TRBJ2-3,TGTGCCAGCTCACCACCGGGACATAGCGCAGATACGCAGTATTTT,CASSPPGHSADTQYF
TRBV30,.,.,TRBJ2-1,TGTGCCTGGAAGCCGGGAGTGGACTCCAATGAGCAGTTCTTC,CAWKPGVDSNEQFF
TRBV7-9,many,TRBD2,TRBJ2-2,TGTGCCAGCAGCTTCCCGGGAGGGGCGGACACCGGGGAGCTGTTTTTT,CASSFPGGADTGELFF
TRBV7-9,few,.,TRBJ1-1,TGTGCCAGCAGCGCCCGGGGAAGACTAAACACTGAAGCTTTCTTT,CASSARGRLNTEAFF
TRBV20-1,.,TRBD1,TRBJ1-1,TGCAGTGCTCGTTGGACAGGGCGTACTGAAGCTTTCTTT,CSARWTGRTEAFF
TRBV20-1,many,.,TRBJ1-1,TGCAGTGCTAGAAGGGGGGCTCACATGAACACTGAAGCTTTCTTT,CSARRGAHMNTEAFF
TRBV20-1,many,TRBD2,TRBJ2-1,TGCAGTGCTTATGGACTAGCGCGCTACAATGAGCAGTTCTTC,CSAYGLARYNEQFF
TRBV2,many,.,TRBJ2-7,TGTGCCAGCAGACTCTACGAGCAGTACTTC,CASRLYEQYF
TRBV7-9,.,TRBD2,TRBJ2-5,TGTGCCAGCAGCTTAGCTGGACTAGCCCAAGAGACCCAGTACTTC,CASSLAGLAQETQYF
TRBV18,.,TRBD2,TRBJ2-1,TGTGCCAGCTCACGCCTGGGGTCGGGACTAGTATACAATGAGCAGTTCTTC,CASSRLGSGLVYNEQFF
TRBV7-2,many,.,TRBJ2-5,TGTGCCAGCAGTCCCGGGGGCCATCTGGAGACCCAGTACTTC,CASSPGGHLETQYF
TRBV28,many,.,TRBJ2-3,TGTGCCAGCAGCCACCTAATTTGGGGGACAGATACGCAGTATTTT,CASSHLIWGTDTQYF
TRBV5-1,.,.,TRBJ1-1,TGCGCCAGCAGCTCCCGGGGCCTCGTGAGTAACACTGAAGCTTTCTTT,CASSSRGLVSNTEAFF
TRBV7-2,many,TRBD2,TRBJ2-3,TGTGCCAGCAGCCCTCGCGGGACTAGCGACACAGATACGCAGTATTTT,CASSPRGTSDTDTQYF
TRBV6-5,.,.,TRBJ1-1,TGTGCCAGCAGTTACTCGATCGGGGGCGCTGAAGCTTTCTTT,CASSYSIGGAEAFF
TRBV6-1,.,.,TRBJ1-5,TGTGCCAGCCAGGCCGGACAGCCCCAGCATTTT,CASQAGQPQHF
TRBV11-3,many,.,TRBJ1-1,TGTGCCAGCAGCAAGGACAGAGGGACTGAAGCTTTCTTT,CASSKDRGTEAFF
TRBV27,.,.,TRBJ1-6,TGTGCCAGCAGTTTTAGAGACAGCTCCTATAATTCACCCCTCCACTTT,CASSFRDSSYNSPLHF
TRBV2,many,.,TRBJ1-4,TGTGCCAGCAGTTTTAAAACCAATGGGAAACTGTTTTTT,CASSFKTNGKLFF
TRBV27,few,.,TRBJ2-1,TGTGCCAGCAAGCCCCCTTTTGTTAGCGGACTATACAATGAGCAGTTCTTC,CASKPPFVSGLYNEQFF
TRBV19,.,.,TRBJ2-2,TGTGCCAGTAGCAAGTACCCGAACACCGGGGAGCTGTTTTTT,CASSKYPNTGELFF
TRBV30,many,.,TRBJ2-5,TGTGCCTGGATGTACGCGGGGATGACGACCCAGTACTTC,CAWMYAGMTTQYF